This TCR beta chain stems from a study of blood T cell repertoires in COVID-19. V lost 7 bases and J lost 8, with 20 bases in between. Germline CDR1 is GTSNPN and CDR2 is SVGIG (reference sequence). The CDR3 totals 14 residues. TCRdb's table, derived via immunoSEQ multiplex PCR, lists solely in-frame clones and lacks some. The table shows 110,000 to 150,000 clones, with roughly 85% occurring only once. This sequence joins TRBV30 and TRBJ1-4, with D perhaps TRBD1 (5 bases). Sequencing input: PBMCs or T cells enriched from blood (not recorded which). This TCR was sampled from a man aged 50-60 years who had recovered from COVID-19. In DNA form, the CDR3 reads TGTGCCTTGCGGAGGGCTCACGAGGGGGAAAAACTGTTTTTT. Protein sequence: CALRRAHEGEKLFF.